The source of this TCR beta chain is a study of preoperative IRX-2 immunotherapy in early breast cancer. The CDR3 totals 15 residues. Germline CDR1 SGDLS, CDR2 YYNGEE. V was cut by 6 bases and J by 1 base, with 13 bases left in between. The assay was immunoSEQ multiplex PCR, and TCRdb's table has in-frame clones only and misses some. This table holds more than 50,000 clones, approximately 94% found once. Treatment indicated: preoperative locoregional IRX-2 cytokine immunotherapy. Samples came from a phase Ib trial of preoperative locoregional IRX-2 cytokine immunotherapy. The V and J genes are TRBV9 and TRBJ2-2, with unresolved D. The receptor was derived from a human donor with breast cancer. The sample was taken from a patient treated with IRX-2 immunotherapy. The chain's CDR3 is CASTVDPGNTGELFF. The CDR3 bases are TGTGCCAGCACGGTCGATCCGGGGAACACCGGGGAGCTGTTTTTT.